This T cell receptor beta chain stems from a study of a mutant IDH1 vaccine in newly diagnosed glioma. Profiled with immunoSEQ multiplex PCR; TCRdb holds only in-frame clones, not every one. The profile shows around 37,000 clones, around 90% of them singletons. The CDR3 is made up of 8 amino acids. Trimming left V 10 bases short and J 8 bases short, with 5 bases between. Germline V gene lookup returns CDR1 MNHNS and CDR2 SASEGT. Time point of the sample: baseline, week 1 (first vaccination visit). Stated treatment: pre-vaccination baseline after standard-of-care therapy. This material consisted of PBMCs, taken from a glioma patient treated with radiotherapy, temozolomide or both. The chain has TRBV6-1 and TRBJ1-2; D not certain. The clonotype was recovered from a man younger than 30 with glioma. CDR3 nucleotide sequence: TGTGCCACCCGGGGCTACACCTTC. This encodes CATRGYTF.